Sequencing of this TCR beta chain was carried out in a study of cytomegalovirus exposure and HLA in healthy donors (dated by TCRdb to 2017 to 2019). A note on the overall study: An earlier analysis of several hundred of the donors reported 276 Gb of sequence data and 117 million unique TCR beta sequences obtained from roughly 180 million T cells. An early release that covered about 600 HLA-typed donors contained around 300 gigabases of sequencing data and 85 million to 100 million unique TCR sequences. Among the roughly 370 genotyped donors, about 83% belonged to the genetic ancestry cluster associated with self-reported Caucasian donors. The study aimed to test whether signatures of past pathogen exposure could be identified by cataloging public T cell receptors. The study profiled the T cell repertoires of under 700 subjects by immunosequencing and related them to cytomegalovirus serostatus. A separate validation cohort of 100 to 150 different subjects was used in addition to the roughly 620-subject first cohort. High-throughput TCR immunosequencing, statistical association of individual TCRs with disease status, and machine learning were combined to predict cytomegalovirus infection status. A later analysis re-analyzed previously published TCR beta repertoires from roughly 690 donors and added high-resolution HLA genotyping to study TCR occurrence patterns. In the later analysis, no new phenotypic data were used to find candidate immune exposures; instead, reliance was placed on TCR beta sequences and their occurrence across donors. In an earlier analysis of 587 of the donors, high-throughput TCR beta sequencing was used to judge whether each TCR beta V gene segment behaved as functional or pseudogenic. Donor age, sex, ethnicity and CMV serostatus were collected together with the repertoire data. In a later genetic analysis, genome-wide SNP genotypes for about 65% of the roughly 670 donors were used, and that subset was treated as a discovery cohort. All discovery cohort repertoires had been generated on a single sequencing platform. HLA typing covered class I and class II loci at four-digit resolution. Typing coverage differed by locus: A, B, C, DRB1 and DQB1 were typed in roughly 620-630 donors, DQA1 in about 510, DPA1 in 600 to 610, and DPB1 in just under 480. Five DR-DQ haplotypes were treated as single units for association and clustering because of strong linkage in the cohort. Across 398 genotyped donors of the cohort, an average of roughly 200,000 unique TCR beta nucleotide sequences per donor were sequenced, and around 20% of those sequences were non-productive.

The investigation overall reported the following: A group of highly shared sequence variants was considered likely to be a technical artifact of the sequencing pipeline. HLA typing was unavailable for some donors at each locus, so association tests used only the typed subset. In an earlier analysis of 587 of the donors, most TCR beta V segments appeared in productive rearrangements about 87% or about 30% of the time, broadly matching IMGT annotations. The presence/absence analyses assumed that sequencing depth was roughly uniform across donors, and that assumption may not be true. A total of 150 to 200 TCR beta chains were listed by the study as associated with cytomegalovirus. Several of the top co-occurrence clusters appeared to be linked to parvovirus B19, influenza, CMV and Epstein-Barr virus, according to a later analysis. According to a later analysis, most CMV-associated TCR beta chains appeared to be HLA-restricted, and the HLA associations seemed to be driven largely by CMV exposure. Specific HLA alleles were associated with around 18,000 TCR beta sequences at a false discovery rate of 0.05 in a later analysis. In a later analysis, HLA-associated TCR beta chains were found to be more clonally expanded and to have lower generation probabilities than equally common non-associated chains. It was suggested by the authors that the approach could potentially be generalized to other disease states and immunological phenotypes. Three of the identified cytomegalovirus-associated TCR beta chains were confirmed in vitro to be specific for cytomegalovirus antigens. According to a later genetic analysis, donors in an Asian-associated ancestry cluster had fewer N-insertions in productive TCRs than the approximately 630-donor mean. Immune exposure information for the cohort was limited to CMV serostatus. In this cohort, only TCR beta chains were sequenced, and detectable features were limited by the absence of alpha or paired-chain data. Most TCR sequences were seen in very few donors, while some public TCRs were found in many individuals. A further reported finding was that TCR beta sequences accurately predicted the HLA-A and HLA-B alleles for most subjects in the first cohort. Because the 87-base-pair reads could not distinguish some IMGT-functional V segments, including TRBV6-2 and TRBV6-3, those segments were excluded. According to a later analysis, TCR association rates differed among HLA loci, with DRB1 alleles showing the most associated TCRs and HLA-C alleles showing the fewest. When HLA alleles, especially DR and DQ, strongly co-occurred, attributing TCR associations to individual alleles was difficult. Correlated functional status among segregating V segments might be attributable to linkage disequilibrium, but an unknown experimental factor could not be ruled out. In both the original and validation cohorts, the classifier was reported to diagnose cytomegalovirus status with high specificity and sensitivity. A later genetic analysis associated a missense DCLRE1C variant with V-gene and J-gene trimming of TCR beta chains, and an independent cohort replicated the association. The earlier analysis of approximately 560 of the donors excluded 15 to 20 rarely observed V segments, including chromosome 9 orphons, because counts were too low.

This clone was counted between two and nine times. Its antigen is still unknown. Base quality data are lacking; no much larger clone is found one base away. According to the germline V gene, CDR1 reads ENHRY and CDR2 reads SYGVKD. Relative to germline, V is 7 bases shorter and J is 1 base shorter, with 10 bases between their ends. There are 13 amino acids in the CDR3, from cysteine to phenylalanine inclusive. The kept DNA is CDR3 alone, 39 bases in frame from the first base. The library came from the immunoSEQ multiplex PCR assay. The multiplex PCR relied on a mix of 60 forward primers for TCR Vbeta segments and 13 reverse primers for TCR Jbeta segments. The CDR3 region of rearranged TCR beta genes was amplified from genomic DNA by a multiplex PCR assay. The Illumina HiSeq System was used to sequence the amplified TCR beta libraries as 87-base-pair reads. For the original study's pipeline: A later analysis tallied about 77 million unique TCR beta chains across the 550 to 850 repertoires, and roughly 11 million of those chains were shared by two or more donors. Raw reads were error-corrected and collapsed into unique sequences with a nearest-neighbor algorithm that merged closely related sequences to remove PCR and sequencing errors. Alignment of CDR3 sequences to IMGT reference sequences was used to assign V, D and J gene segments. For a sequence to be retained, a match of at least six nucleotides to both a V gene segment and a J gene segment was required. A rearrangement counted as productive if the CDR3 had no stop codons and remained in frame with V and J, and every other rearrangement counted as non-productive. Following IMGT convention, CDR3 was defined as the stretch from the second conserved V-encoded cysteine to the conserved J-encoded phenylalanine. The earlier analysis of some 580 of the donors excluded any sequence lacking an unambiguous match to a single V gene segment. An earlier analysis of several hundred of the donors called V segments functional above 56.7% productive rearrangements and segregating when the between-donor standard deviation exceeded 5%. To diagnose cytomegalovirus status from the catalog of TCR beta chain sequences, a statistical classification framework was built. In a later analysis, TCR nucleotide sequences were compared against IMGT/GENE-DB human TR gene sequences so that V and J genes could be assigned. Using the TCRdist pipeline, a later analysis assigned CDR3 sequences along with most-parsimonious VDJ recombination scenarios. In a later analysis, each TCR beta chain was defined by its CDR3 amino acid sequence together with its V-gene family, and reads without a unique V-gene family were excluded. In a later analysis, around 650 highly shared, low-generation-probability nucleotide sequences were removed to address suspected cross-contamination and a sequencing artifact. In a later analysis, a clonal expansion index was calculated for each public chain from normalized within-repertoire ranks of inferred template counts. In a later analysis, generation probabilities were computed using a VDJ recombination model fitted to out-of-frame rearrangements, and the results were checked against IGoR. A later analysis scored TCR-TCR, TCR-HLA and TCR-CMV co-occurrence with hypergeometric tests, applying a repertoire-size bias correction to TCR pairs. To estimate false discovery rates, a later analysis permuted the HLA or CMV assignments 20 times. In a later analysis, co-occurring TCRs were grouped with DBSCAN, and TCRdist sequence similarity was added when clustering was performed within HLA-allele-positive subsets. Repertoires with fewer than 30,000 or more than 120,000 public chains, plus five repertoires with anomalous nucleotide sharing, were excluded from co-occurrence clustering. TCRdb provides this immuneACCESS table in a form limited to in-frame rearrangements. Some clones are lacking; in checked studies, under half of them reflect an unresolved V gene, and why the rest are absent is not known. The D gene and trimming were derived from the DNA, and the V and J assignments and clone size from that table. This sample comprises around 200,000 clones, almost 80% of them detected only once. About 1.5% of the sample belongs to the ten largest clones.

The cohort comprised 550 to 700 healthy bone marrow donors. At the time of sampling, every cohort member was nominally healthy, though immune exposures that went unrecorded were likely present. The donor was CMV seronegative and was included in the group of 352 seronegative cohort members. A peripheral blood sample was collected from each donor, and TCR beta sequencing was performed on peripheral blood mononuclear cells. The Qiagen DNeasy Blood Extraction Kit was used to extract genomic DNA from the blood cell samples. The specimen was PBMCs. The clonotype comes from a young woman in good health and CMV-seronegative. This receptor chain uses TRBV10-3 and TRBJ1-1; TRBD1 is possibly the D segment (5 matching bases). DNA sequence: TGTGCCATCATGAACAGGAAGAACACTGAAGCTTTCTTT. It encodes CAIMNRKNTEAFF.